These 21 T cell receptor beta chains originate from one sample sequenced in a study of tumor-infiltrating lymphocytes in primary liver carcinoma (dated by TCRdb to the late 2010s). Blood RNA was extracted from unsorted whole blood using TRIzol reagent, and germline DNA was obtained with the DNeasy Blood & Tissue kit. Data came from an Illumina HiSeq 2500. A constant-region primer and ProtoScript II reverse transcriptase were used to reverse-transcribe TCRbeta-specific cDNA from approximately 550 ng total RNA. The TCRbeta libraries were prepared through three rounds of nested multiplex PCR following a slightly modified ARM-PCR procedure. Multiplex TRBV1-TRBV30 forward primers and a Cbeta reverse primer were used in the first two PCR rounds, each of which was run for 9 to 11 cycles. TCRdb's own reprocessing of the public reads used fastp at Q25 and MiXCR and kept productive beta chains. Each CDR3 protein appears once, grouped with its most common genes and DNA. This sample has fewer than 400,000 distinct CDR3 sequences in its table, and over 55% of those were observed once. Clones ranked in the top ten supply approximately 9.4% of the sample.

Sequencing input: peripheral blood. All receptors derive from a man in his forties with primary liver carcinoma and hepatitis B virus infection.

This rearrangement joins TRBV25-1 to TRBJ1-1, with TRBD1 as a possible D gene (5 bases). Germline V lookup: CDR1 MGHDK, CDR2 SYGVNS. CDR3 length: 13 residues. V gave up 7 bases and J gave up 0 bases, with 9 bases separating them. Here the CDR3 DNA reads TGTGCCAGCATCAACAGGTTGAACACTGAAGCTTTCTTT. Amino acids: CASINRLNTEAFF.

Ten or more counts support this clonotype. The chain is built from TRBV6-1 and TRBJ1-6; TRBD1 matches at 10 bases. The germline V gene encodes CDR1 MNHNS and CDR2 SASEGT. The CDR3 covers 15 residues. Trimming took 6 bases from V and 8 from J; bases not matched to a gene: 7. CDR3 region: CASRDRQGADSPLHF. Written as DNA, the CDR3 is TGTGCCAGCAGAGACCGACAGGGGGCTGATTCACCCCTCCACTTT.

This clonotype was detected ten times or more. The CDR3 nucleotides are TGTGCCAGCAGCCAAGATTTAGGGGGAGAGACCCAGTACTTC. Translation gives CASSQDLGGETQYF. The genes are TRBV4-2 and TRBJ2-5; a weak D match, TRBD1 (6 bases). V dropped 0 bases and J dropped 4 bases, with 9 bases sitting between them. Germline V gives CDR1 LGHNA, CDR2 YNFKEQ. The CDR3 is 14 amino acids.

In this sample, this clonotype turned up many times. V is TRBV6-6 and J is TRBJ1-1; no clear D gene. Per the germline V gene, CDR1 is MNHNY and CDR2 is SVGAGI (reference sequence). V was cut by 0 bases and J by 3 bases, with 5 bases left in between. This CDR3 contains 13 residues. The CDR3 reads CASSYSEDTEAFF. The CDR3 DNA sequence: TGTGCCAGCAGTTACTCCGAGGACACTGAAGCTTTCTTT.

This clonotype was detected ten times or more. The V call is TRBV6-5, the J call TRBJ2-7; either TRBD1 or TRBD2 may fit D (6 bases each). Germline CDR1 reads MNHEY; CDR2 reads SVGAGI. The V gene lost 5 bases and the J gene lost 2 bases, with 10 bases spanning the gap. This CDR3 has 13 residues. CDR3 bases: TGTGCCAGCAGTAGGGGGGCGCCCTACGAGCAGTACTTC. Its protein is CASSRGAPYEQYF.

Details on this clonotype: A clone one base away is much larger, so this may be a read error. The CDR3 nucleotides read TGCAGCGTTGTACTACACTACGAGCAGTACTTC. This encodes CSVVLHYEQYF. The chain uses TRBV29-1 and TRBJ2-7; D is ambiguous. The length of the CDR3 is 11 residues. V dropped 4 bases and J dropped 3 bases, with 7 bases sitting between them. Germline CDR1 and CDR2: SQVTM and ANQGSEA.

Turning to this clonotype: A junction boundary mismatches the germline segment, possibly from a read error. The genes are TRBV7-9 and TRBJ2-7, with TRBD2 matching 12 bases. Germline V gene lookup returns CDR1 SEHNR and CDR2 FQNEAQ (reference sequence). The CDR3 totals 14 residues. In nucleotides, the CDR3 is TGTGTCAGCAGCTCCCGACTAGCGGGAGAGAAGCAGTACTTC. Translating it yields CVSSSRLAGEKQYF. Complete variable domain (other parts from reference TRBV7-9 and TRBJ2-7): DTGVSQNPRHKITKRGQNVTFRCDPISEHNRLYWYRQTLGQGPEFLTYFQNEAQLEKSRLLSDRFSAERPKGSFSTLEIQRTEQGDSAMYLCVSSSRLAGEKQYFGPGTRLTVT.

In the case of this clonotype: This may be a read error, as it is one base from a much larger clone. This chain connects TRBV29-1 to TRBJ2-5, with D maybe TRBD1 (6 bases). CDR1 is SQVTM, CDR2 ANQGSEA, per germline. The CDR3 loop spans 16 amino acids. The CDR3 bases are TGCAGCGTTGAAAGGACAGCAGAATCTTACCAAGAGGCCCAGTACTTC. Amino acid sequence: CSVERTAESYQEAQYF.

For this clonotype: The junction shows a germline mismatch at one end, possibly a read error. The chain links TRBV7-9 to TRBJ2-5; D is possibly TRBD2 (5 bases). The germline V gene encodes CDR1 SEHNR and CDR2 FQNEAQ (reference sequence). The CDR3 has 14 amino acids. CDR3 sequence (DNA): TGTGCCGGCAGCGACACTAGTCGTGACGAGACCCAGTACTTC. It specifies CAGSDTSRDETQYF.

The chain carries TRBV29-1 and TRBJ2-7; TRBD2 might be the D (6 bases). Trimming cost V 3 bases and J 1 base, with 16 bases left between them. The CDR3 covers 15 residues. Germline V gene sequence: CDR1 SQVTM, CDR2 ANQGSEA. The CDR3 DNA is TGCAGCGTTGATTGGGAATGGGACTCATCCTACGAGCAGTACTTC. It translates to CSVDWEWDSSYEQYF.

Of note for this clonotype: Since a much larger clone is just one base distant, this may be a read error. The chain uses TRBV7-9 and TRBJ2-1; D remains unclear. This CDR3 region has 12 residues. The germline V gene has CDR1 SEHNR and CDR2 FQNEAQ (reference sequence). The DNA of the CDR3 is TGTGCCATCAGCCGCCGGGTGAATGAGCAGTTCTTC. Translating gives CAISRRVNEQFF.

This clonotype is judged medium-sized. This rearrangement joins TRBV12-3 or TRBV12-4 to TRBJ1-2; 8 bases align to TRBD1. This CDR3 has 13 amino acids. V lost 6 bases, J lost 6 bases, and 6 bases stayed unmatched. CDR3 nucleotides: TGTGCCAGCAGCCAGGGGGCTAAGGATGGCTACACCTTC. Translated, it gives CASSQGAKDGYTF.

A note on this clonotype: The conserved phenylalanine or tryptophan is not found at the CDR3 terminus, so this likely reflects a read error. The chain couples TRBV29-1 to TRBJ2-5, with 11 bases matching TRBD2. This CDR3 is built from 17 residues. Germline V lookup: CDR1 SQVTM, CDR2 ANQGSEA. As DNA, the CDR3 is TGCAGCGTCCGTCTATGGGCTAGCGGGAGGCGGCAAGAGACACAGTACTTA. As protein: CSVRLWASGRRQETQYL.

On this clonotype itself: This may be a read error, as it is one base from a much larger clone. CDR3 bases: TGTGCCAGCAGTAAACAGGGCGACTATGGCTACACCTTC. Encoded protein: CASSKQGDYGYTF. The rearrangement uses TRBV6-1 and TRBJ1-2, with a tentative D call TRBD1 (6 bases). The germline V and J ends were trimmed by 5 bases and 3 bases, with 10 bases remaining between them. The CDR3 is 13 residues long. Germline V gene data show CDR1 as MNHNS and CDR2 as SASEGT.

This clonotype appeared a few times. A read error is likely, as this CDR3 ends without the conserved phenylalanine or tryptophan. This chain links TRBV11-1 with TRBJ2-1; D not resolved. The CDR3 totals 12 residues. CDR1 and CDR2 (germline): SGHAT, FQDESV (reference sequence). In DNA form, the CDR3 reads TGTGCTAGCAGCTTAGGCCCGGTCGAGCAGTTCCTC. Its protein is CASSLGPVEQFL.

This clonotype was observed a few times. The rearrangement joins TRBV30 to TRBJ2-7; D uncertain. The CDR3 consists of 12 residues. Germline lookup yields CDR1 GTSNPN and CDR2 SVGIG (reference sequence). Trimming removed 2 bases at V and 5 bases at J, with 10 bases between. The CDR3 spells CAWSPGEDEQYF. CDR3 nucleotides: TGTGCCTGGAGTCCCGGAGAGGACGAGCAGTACTTC.

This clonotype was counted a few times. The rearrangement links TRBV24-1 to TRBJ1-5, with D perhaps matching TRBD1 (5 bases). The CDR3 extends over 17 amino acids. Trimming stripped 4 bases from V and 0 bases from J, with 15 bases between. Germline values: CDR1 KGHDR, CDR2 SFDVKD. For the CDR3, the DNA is TGTGCCACCAGTGACCCCACAGGTATCGATAGCAATCAGCCCCAGCATTTT. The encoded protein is CATSDPTGIDSNQPQHF.

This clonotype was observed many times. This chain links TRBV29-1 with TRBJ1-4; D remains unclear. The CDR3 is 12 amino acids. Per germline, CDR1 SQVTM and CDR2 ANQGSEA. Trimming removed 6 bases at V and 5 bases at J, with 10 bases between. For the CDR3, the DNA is TGCAGCGTGCAACAGCAAAATGAAAAACTGTTTTTT. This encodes CSVQQQNEKLFF. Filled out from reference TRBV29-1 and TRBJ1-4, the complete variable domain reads SAVISQKPSRDICQRGTSLTIQCQVDSQVTMMFWYRQQPGQSLTLIATANQGSEATYESGFVIDKFPISRPNLTFSTLTVSNMSPEDSSIYLCSVQQQNEKLFFGSGTQLSVL.

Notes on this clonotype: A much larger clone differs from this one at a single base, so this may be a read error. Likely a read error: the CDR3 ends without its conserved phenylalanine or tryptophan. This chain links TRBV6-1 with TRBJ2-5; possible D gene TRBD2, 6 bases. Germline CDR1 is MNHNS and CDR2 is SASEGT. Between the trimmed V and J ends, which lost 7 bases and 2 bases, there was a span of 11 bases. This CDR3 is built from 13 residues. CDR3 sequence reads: CASTRDFQETQYL. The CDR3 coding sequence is TGTGCCAGCACCCGGGACTTTCAAGAGACCCAGTACCTC.

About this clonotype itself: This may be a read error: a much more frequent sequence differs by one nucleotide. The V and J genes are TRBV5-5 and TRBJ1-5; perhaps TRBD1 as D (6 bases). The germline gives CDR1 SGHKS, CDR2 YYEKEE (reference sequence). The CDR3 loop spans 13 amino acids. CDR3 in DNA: TGTGTCAGCAGCTTCGCCACAGGGCAGCCCCAGCATTTT. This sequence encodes CVSSFATGQPQHF.

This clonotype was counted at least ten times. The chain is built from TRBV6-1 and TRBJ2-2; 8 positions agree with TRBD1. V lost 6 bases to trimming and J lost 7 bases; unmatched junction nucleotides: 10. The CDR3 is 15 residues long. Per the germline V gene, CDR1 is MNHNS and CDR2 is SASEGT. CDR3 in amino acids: CASRVYRGEIGELFF. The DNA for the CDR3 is TGTGCCAGCAGGGTCTACAGGGGGGAAATCGGGGAGCTGTTTTTT.